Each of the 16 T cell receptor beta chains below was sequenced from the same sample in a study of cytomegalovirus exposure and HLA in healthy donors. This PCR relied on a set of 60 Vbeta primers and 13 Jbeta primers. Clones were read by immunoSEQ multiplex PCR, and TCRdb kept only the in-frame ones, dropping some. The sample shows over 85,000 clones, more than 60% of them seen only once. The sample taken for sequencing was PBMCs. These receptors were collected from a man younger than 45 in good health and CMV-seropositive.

As DNA, the CDR3 is TGTGCCAGCAGTTTGGGGGACAGGGACTCCGGGGAGCTGTTTTTT. Residues: CASSLGDRDSGELFF. V usage is TRBV27 and J usage is TRBJ2-2; 9 positions agree with TRBD1. With 3 bases clipped from V and 6 bases from J, the junction kept 5 bases outside the gene matches. This CDR3 region has 15 residues. CDR1 and CDR2 (germline): MNHEY, SMNVEV (reference sequence).

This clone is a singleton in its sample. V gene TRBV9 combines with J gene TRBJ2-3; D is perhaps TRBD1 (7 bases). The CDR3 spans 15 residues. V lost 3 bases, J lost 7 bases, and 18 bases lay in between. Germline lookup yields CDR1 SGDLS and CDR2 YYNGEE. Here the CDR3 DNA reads TGTGCCAGCAGCGCAACAGGGGACTTCGGGCATACGCAGTATTTT. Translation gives CASSATGDFGHTQYF. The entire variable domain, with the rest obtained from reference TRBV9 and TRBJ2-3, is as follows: DSGVTQTPKHLITATGQRVTLRCSPRSGDLSVYWYQQSLDQGLQFLIQYYNGEERAKGNILERFSAQQFPDLHSELNLSSLELGDSALYFCASSATGDFGHTQYFGPGTRLTVL.

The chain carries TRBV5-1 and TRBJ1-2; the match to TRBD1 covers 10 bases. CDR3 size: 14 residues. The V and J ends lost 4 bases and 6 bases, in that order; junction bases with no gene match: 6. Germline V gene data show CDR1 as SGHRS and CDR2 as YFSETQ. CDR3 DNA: TGCGCCAGCAGCGCCGACAGGGGGCGGAATGGCTACACCTTC. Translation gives CASSADRGRNGYTF. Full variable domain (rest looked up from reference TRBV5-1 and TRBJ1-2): KAGVTQTPRYLIKTRGQQVTLSCSPISGHRSVSWYQQTPGQGLQFLFEYFSETQRNKGNFPGRFSGRQFSNSRSEMNVSTLELGDSALYLCASSADRGRNGYTFGSGTRLTVV.

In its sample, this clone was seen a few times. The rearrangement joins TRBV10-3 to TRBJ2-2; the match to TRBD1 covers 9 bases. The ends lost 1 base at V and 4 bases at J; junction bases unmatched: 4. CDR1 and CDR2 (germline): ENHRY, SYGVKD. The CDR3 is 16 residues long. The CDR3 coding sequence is TGTGCCATCAGTGAGTTGGGACAGGGAAGCACCGGGGAGCTGTTTTTT. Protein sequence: CAISELGQGSTGELFF.

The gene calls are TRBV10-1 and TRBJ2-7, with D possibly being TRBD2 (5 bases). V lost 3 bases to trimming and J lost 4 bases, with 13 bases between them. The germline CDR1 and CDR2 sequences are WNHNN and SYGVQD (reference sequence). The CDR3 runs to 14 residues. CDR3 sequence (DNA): TGCGCCAGCAGTGACGGACTGACCGATTACGAGCAGTACTTC. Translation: CASSDGLTDYEQYF.

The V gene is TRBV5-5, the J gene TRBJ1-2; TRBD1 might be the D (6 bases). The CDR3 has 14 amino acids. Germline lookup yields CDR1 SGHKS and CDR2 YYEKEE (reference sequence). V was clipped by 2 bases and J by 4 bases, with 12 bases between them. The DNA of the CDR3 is TGTGCCAGCAGCTTAGATGGGGGCAGCTATGGCTACACCTTC. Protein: CASSLDGGSYGYTF.

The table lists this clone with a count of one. CDR3 region: CASSTLAGGYEQYF. CDR3 nucleotide sequence: TGTGCCAGCAGCACACTAGCGGGCGGTTACGAGCAGTACTTC. V and J are TRBV7-2 and TRBJ2-7; TRBD2 matches at 9 bases. The junction had 6 bases not matched to a gene; V was cut back by 5 bases and J by 4 bases. The CDR3 spans 14 residues. Looked up from germline, CDR1 is SGHTA and CDR2 is FQGNSA.

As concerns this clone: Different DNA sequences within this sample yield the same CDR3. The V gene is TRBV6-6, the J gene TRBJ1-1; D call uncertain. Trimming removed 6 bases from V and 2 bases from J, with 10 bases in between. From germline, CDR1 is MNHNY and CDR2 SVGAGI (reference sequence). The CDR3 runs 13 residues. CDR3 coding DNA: TGTGCCAGCAGGGGTAGAGGAAACACTGAAGCTTTCTTT. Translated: CASRGRGNTEAFF.

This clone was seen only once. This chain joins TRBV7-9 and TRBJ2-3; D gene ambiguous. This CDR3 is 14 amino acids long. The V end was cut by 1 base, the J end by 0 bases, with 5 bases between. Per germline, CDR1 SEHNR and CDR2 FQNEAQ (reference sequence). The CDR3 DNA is TGTGCCAGCAGCTTAGACAGAAGCACAGATACGCAGTATTTT. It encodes CASSLDRSTDTQYF.

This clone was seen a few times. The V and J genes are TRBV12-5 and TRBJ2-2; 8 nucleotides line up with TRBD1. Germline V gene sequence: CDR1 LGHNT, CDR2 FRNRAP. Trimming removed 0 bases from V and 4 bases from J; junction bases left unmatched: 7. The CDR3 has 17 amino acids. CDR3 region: CASGLVQGQGVTGELFF. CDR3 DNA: TGTGCTAGTGGTTTGGTACAAGGACAGGGAGTCACCGGGGAGCTGTTTTTT.

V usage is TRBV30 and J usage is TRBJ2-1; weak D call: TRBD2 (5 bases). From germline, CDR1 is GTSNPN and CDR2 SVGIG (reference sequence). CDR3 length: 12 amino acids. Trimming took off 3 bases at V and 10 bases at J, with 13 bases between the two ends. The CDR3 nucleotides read TGTGCCTGGAGCCAGGACTCCGGGGAGCAGTTCTTC. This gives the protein CAWSQDSGEQFF.

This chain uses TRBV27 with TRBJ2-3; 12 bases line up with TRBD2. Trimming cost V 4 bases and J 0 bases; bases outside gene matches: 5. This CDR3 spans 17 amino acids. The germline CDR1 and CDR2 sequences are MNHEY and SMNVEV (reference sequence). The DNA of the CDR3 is TGTGCCAGCAGTTCCCTGGGGACTAGCGGGAGCACAGATACGCAGTATTTT. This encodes CASSSLGTSGSTDTQYF.

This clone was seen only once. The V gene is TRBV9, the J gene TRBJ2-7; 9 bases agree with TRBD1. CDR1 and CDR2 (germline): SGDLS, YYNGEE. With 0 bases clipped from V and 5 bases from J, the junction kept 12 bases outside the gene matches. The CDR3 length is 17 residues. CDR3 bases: TGTGCCAGCAGCGTAGGCCAGGAGGGACAGGGTATCCACGAGCAGTACTTC. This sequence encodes CASSVGQEGQGIHEQYF.

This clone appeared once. CDR3 nucleotides: TGTGCCAGCAGTGGCCTCCAGTTGTTCGGGAAACACGATGGCTACACCTTC. Encoded protein: CASSGLQLFGKHDGYTF. The rearrangement uses TRBV25-1 and TRBJ1-2; D unresolved. Trimming took 4 bases from V and 6 from J, leaving 24 bases between them. There are 17 residues in the CDR3. Germline loops: CDR1 MGHDK, CDR2 SYGVNS.

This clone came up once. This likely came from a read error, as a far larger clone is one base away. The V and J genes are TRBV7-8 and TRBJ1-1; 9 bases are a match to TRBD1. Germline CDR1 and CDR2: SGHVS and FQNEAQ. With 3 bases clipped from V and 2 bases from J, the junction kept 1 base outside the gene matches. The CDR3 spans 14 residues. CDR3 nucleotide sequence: TGTGCCAGCAGCTTGACAGGGGGAAACACTGAAGCTTTCTTT. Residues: CASSLTGGNTEAFF.

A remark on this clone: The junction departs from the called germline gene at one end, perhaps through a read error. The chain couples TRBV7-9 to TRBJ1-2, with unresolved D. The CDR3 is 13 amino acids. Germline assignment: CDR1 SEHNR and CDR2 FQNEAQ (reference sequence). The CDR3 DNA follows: TGTTCCAGCAGCTTATCAAGGGAGGAGGGCTACACCTTC. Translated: CSSSLSREEGYTF.